These 14 T cell receptor beta chains originate from one sample sequenced in a study of blood T cells in healthy people across ages. Primers used in a second PCR of about 7 to 12 cycles were a sample-barcoded 5' primer and a J-beta primer mix. TCRdb independently ran MiXCR on the 5' RACE reads; one entry per CDR3 protein. In the table there are 1,500,000 or so distinct CDR3 sequences, around 59% of which are singletons. Material: blood. These TCRs come from a man aged 18 to 35 in good health.

CDR3 amino acids: CASSYSSTGGTDTQYF. CDR3 in DNA: TGTGCCAGCAGTTACTCGAGTACGGGGGGCACAGATACGCAGTATTTT. The rearrangement links TRBV6-5 to TRBJ2-3; a weak D match, TRBD2 (6 bases). The CDR3 has 16 amino acids. With 0 bases removed from V and 1 base from J, the gap between germline ends came to 11 bases. Germline-derived CDR1 and CDR2 are MNHEY and SVGAGI.

V and J are TRBV6-5 and TRBJ1-1; possibly TRBD1 for D (5 bases). Germline V gene sequence: CDR1 MNHEY, CDR2 SVGAGI. CDR3 length: 14 residues. The germline V and J ends were trimmed by 2 bases and 3 bases, with 10 bases remaining between them. This CDR3 is CASSYRGPDTEAFF. The CDR3 coding sequence is TGTGCCAGCAGTTACAGGGGCCCGGACACTGAAGCTTTCTTT.

The chain joins TRBV25-1 to TRBJ1-4; 8 bases map to TRBD1. This CDR3 is built from 19 residues. Germline V gives CDR1 MGHDK, CDR2 SYGVNS. V shed 5 bases and J 1 base; nucleotides not matched to a gene: 15. The CDR3 sequence is CASSPGFGAGQGTNEKLFF. The CDR3 bases are TGTGCCAGCAGTCCCGGCTTCGGGGCCGGACAGGGAACTAATGAAAAACTGTTTTTT. The full variable domain, in which reference TRBV25-1 and TRBJ1-4 provide the parts outside the CDR3, is EADIYQTPRYLVIGTGKKITLECSQTMGHDKMYWYQQDPGMELHLIHYSYGVNSTEKGDLSSESTVSRIRTEHFPLTLESARPSHTSQYLCASSPGFGAGQGTNEKLFFGSGTQLSVL.

This chain uses TRBV7-2 with TRBJ1-6; no clear D gene. This CDR3 comprises 17 residues. The V end was cut by 1 base, the J end by 0 bases, with 10 bases between. Germline values: CDR1 SGHTA, CDR2 FQGNSA. The CDR3 region is CASSLEGHSSYNSPLHF. CDR3 coding DNA: TGTGCCAGCAGCTTAGAGGGTCATAGCTCCTATAATTCACCCCTCCACTTT.

V is TRBV6-2 or TRBV6-3 and J is TRBJ2-4; possibly TRBD1 for D (6 bases). The DNA end favors TRBJ2-7, so the J call may be wrong. The CDR3 runs 17 residues. Germline loops: CDR1 MNHEY, CDR2 SVGEGT. CDR3 DNA: TGTGCCAGCAGTTACGTTGGTGGGGCAGGGGAAAACTACGAGCAGTACTTC. As protein: CASSYVGGAGENYEQYF.

This clonotype was counted once. V gene TRBV20-1 combines with J gene TRBJ2-3, with TRBD2 matching 8 bases. CDR3 length equals 15 residues. J gave up 7 bases and V 3 bases, and 12 bases lay outside the gene matches. Germline CDR1 reads DFQATT; CDR2 reads SNEGSKA (reference sequence). This CDR3 is CSARDFSGDTNTQYF. The CDR3 nucleotides read TGCAGTGCTAGGGATTTTAGCGGGGACACGAATACGCAGTATTTT.

This clonotype has just a few counts. The rearrangement joins TRBV10-3 to TRBJ2-3; D may be TRBD1 or TRBD2 (5 bases each). CDR1 and CDR2 from the germline V gene are ENHRY and SYGVKD. The CDR3 covers 14 residues. V was trimmed by 5 bases and J by 1 base, leaving 10 bases between them. CDR3 loop: CAISPGPGTDTQYF. Here the CDR3 DNA reads TGTGCCATCAGTCCGGGACCCGGCACAGATACGCAGTATTTT.

This clonotype was counted a few times. The rearrangement uses TRBV12-3 or TRBV12-4 and TRBJ2-3; D unresolved. Trimming took off 1 base at V and 6 bases at J, with 8 bases between the two ends. The CDR3 covers 13 residues. CDR3 protein: CASSLVRWDTQYF. CDR3 bases: TGTGCCAGCAGTTTAGTGAGGTGGGATACGCAGTATTTT.

The J gene is TRBJ2-5, the V gene TRBV2; the D is unclear. The CDR3 sequence is 12 residues long. Germline V gene lookup returns CDR1 SNHLY and CDR2 FYNNEI. Trimming took 3 bases from V and 2 from J, leaving 4 bases between them. In DNA form, the CDR3 reads TGTGCCAGCAGTGATGAGCAAGAGACCCAGTACTTC. Amino acids: CASSDEQETQYF. The variable domain in full, with the rest retrieved from reference TRBV2 and TRBJ2-5, is EPEVTQTPSHQVTQMGQEVILRCVPISNHLYFYWYRQILGQKVEFLVSFYNNEISEKSEIFDDQFSVERPDGSNFTLKIRSTKLEDSAMYFCASSDEQETQYFGPGTRLLVL.

The gene calls are TRBV11-3 and TRBJ2-1; 9 bases agree with TRBD2. The J segment lost 5 bases and the V segment lost 0 bases, leaving 5 bases of the junction unmatched. The germline gives CDR1 SGHNT, CDR2 YENEEA. CDR3 size: 16 residues. The DNA of the CDR3 is TGTGCCAGCAGCTTAGAGGGTCTAGCGGGGAACAATGAGCAGTTCTTC. As protein: CASSLEGLAGNNEQFF. The whole variable domain, remainder taken from reference TRBV11-3 and TRBJ2-1, is EAGVVQSPRYKIIEKKQPVAFWCNPISGHNTLYWYLQNLGQGPELLIRYENEEAVDDSQLPKDRFSAERLKGVDSTLKIQPAELGDSAVYLCASSLEGLAGNNEQFFGPGTRLTVL.

V and J are TRBV6-5 and TRBJ2-7, with D possibly TRBD2 on 6 matching bases. The CDR3 consists of 15 residues. CDR1 is MNHEY, CDR2 SVGAGI, per germline. V was pared by 0 bases and J by 0 bases, with 9 bases between. CDR3 coding DNA: TGTGCCAGCAGTTACTCAGGAGGGTCCTCCTACGAGCAGTACTTC. Translated, it gives CASSYSGGSSYEQYF.

This clonotype was seen at least ten times. This chain links TRBV29-1 with TRBJ2-1; no clear D gene. Germline CDR1 and CDR2: SQVTM and ANQGSEA. The length of the CDR3 is 10 residues. V was trimmed by 2 bases and J by 4 bases, leaving 0 bases between them. The CDR3 sequence is CSVEYNEQFF. The CDR3 region has the DNA TGCAGCGTTGAATACAATGAGCAGTTCTTC.

The V call is TRBV5-1, the J call TRBJ2-7; D may be TRBD2 (5 bases). CDR1 SGHRS and CDR2 YFSETQ come from the germline V gene. The CDR3 sequence is 15 residues long. V dropped 4 bases and J dropped 0 bases, with 14 bases sitting between them. For the CDR3, the DNA is TGCGCCAGCAGCCCGGAAGTGGGAGTCTCCTACGAGCAGTACTTC. Protein: CASSPEVGVSYEQYF.

The chain couples TRBV20-1 to TRBJ1-1, with no clear D. The germline V and J ends were trimmed by 3 bases and 0 bases, with 8 bases remaining between them. The germline gives CDR1 DFQATT, CDR2 SNEGSKA (reference sequence). This CDR3 region has 13 residues. The CDR3 bases are TGCAGTGCTAGGGAGGGTATGAACACTGAAGCTTTCTTT. Protein sequence: CSAREGMNTEAFF.